The next 8 T cell receptor beta chains were all read from a single sample in a study of lymphopenia after photon versus proton radiotherapy. TCRdb keeps only in-frame clones here, not all; method: immunoSEQ multiplex PCR. The data contain over 25,000 clones, over 75% of them singletons. Material: peripheral blood, obtained from a patient treated with proton-based radiotherapy. The receptor set was obtained from a woman in her 70s with pancreatic cancer.

This clone was seen a handful of times. The chain carries TRBV11-3 and TRBJ2-5, with 8 bases identical to TRBD2. Germline V lookup: CDR1 SGHNT, CDR2 YENEEA. The CDR3 has 16 residues. Unmatched junction bases numbered 4, after V lost 0 bases and J lost 1 base. The CDR3 nucleotides are TGTGCCAGCAGCTTAGAGGCGGGGGGTTTCCAAGAGACCCAGTACTTC. It specifies CASSLEAGGFQETQYF.

The chain combines TRBV4-3 with TRBJ2-6; 8 bases match TRBD1. The germline V gene has CDR1 LGHNA and CDR2 YSLEER. This CDR3 is 19 amino acids long. After removal of 4 bases from V and 3 bases from J, the junction contained 14 bases not matched to a gene. This chain's CDR3 is CASSPQIARGRGGANVLTF. In DNA, the CDR3 is TGCGCCAGCAGCCCTCAAATTGCCAGGGGGCGAGGTGGGGCCAACGTCCTGACTTTC.

The chain combines TRBV6-6 with TRBJ2-7, with D maybe TRBD2 (5 bases). Trimming removed 6 bases at V and 2 bases at J, with 11 bases between. The CDR3 sequence is 13 residues long. Germline V lookup: CDR1 MNHNY, CDR2 SVGAGI (reference sequence). The CDR3, as DNA: TGTGCCAGCAGCCGGGATATGACCTACGAGCAGTACTTC. Its protein product is CASSRDMTYEQYF.

This clone appeared a few times. V and J are TRBV28 and TRBJ1-5; 7 bases are a match to TRBD1. J lost 5 bases, V lost 3 bases, and 7 bases had no gene match. CDR1 and CDR2 (germline): MDHEN, SYDVKM. This CDR3 has 15 amino acids. The CDR3 sequence is CASSLTGNGDQPQHF. The CDR3, as DNA: TGTGCCAGCAGTTTGACAGGGAATGGGGATCAGCCCCAGCATTTT.

The rearrangement joins TRBV2 to TRBJ2-1; TRBD2 matches 10 bases. V lost 1 base to trimming and J lost 12 bases; unmatched junction nucleotides: 9. CDR3 length equals 15 residues. The V gene's germline CDR1 is SNHLY and CDR2 FYNNEI. This chain's CDR3 is CASSEGRLAGEGQFF. CDR3 coding DNA: TGTGCCAGCAGTGAAGGGAGGCTAGCGGGAGAGGGGCAGTTCTTC.

The sample holds one count of this clone. This chain joins TRBV7-2 and TRBJ1-1; D unresolved. Germline V gives CDR1 SGHTA, CDR2 FQGNSA. Trimming shortened V by 5 bases and J by 3 bases, and 13 bases separated the two germline ends. CDR3 length: 14 amino acids. Here the CDR3 reads CASSQTAQYTEAFF. CDR3 coding DNA: TGTGCCAGCAGCCAGACCGCCCAGTACACTGAAGCTTTCTTT.

CDR3 loop: CAISPLAGGVEQYF. Here the CDR3 DNA reads TGTGCCATCAGTCCACTAGCGGGAGGAGTCGAGCAGTACTTC. This chain connects TRBV10-3 to TRBJ2-7; 12 positions match TRBD2. Germline-derived CDR1 and CDR2 are ENHRY and SYGVKD. This CDR3 has 14 residues. The junction had 5 bases not matched to a gene; V was cut back by 5 bases and J by 6 bases.

The V gene is TRBV4-3, the J gene TRBJ1-6; D uncertain. From germline, CDR1 is LGHNA and CDR2 YSLEER. Trimming cost V 0 bases and J 9 bases, with 9 bases left between them. CDR3 length: 14 residues. The CDR3 protein is CASSQDPPVSPLHF. CDR3 bases: TGCGCCAGCAGCCAAGACCCGCCAGTTTCACCCCTCCACTTT.